This TCR beta chain was obtained from a study of blood T cell repertoires in COVID-19. For the study at large: In each case, the material was cDNA or gDNA derived from T cells, B-cell-depleted T cells, or PBMCs.

V was pared by 4 bases and J by 4 bases, with 9 bases between. The CDR3 spans 13 residues. CDR1 and CDR2 from the germline V gene are LGHDT and YNNKEL (reference sequence). In the original workflow: Reference gene primer amplification gave estimated nucleated cell counts. TCRdb's copy holds only in-frame clones and misses some; the assay was immunoSEQ multiplex PCR. The V and J calls and clone size were taken over from that table, and D and trimming were inferred from the DNA. The sample consists of about 240,000 clones, around 88% of them appearing once. The specimen was peripheral blood. This clonotype was obtained from a man older than 75 with acute or convalescent COVID-19. The chain employs TRBV3-1 (or the pseudogene TRBV3-2) and TRBJ2-3; TRBD1 is a possible D gene (6 bases). CDR3 bases: TGTGCCAGCAGCCTAGGGGGAGCAGATACGCAGTATTTT. Translation: CASSLGGADTQYF.